This T cell receptor (beta chain) was identified in a study of blood T cell repertoires in COVID-19. Looking at the study overall: The samples span acute and convalescent COVID-19 from the United States, Italy and Spain. T cells, B-cell-depleted T cells, or PBMCs provided the cDNA or gDNA that served as material.

As handled by the study authors: From reference gene primer amplification, estimates of nucleated cell counts were derived. Using immunoSEQ multiplex PCR, the repertoire was profiled, and TCRdb retains in-frame clones only, with some absent. V, J and clone size reflect that table, while D and trimming were determined from the DNA. The profile shows around 200,000 clones, roughly 90% of them singletons. The receptor was isolated from a man aged 18 to 29 with active or convalescent COVID-19. The specimen was peripheral blood.

The CDR3 sequence: CASSSPTGGAGSGANVLTF. Written as DNA, the CDR3 is TGTGCCAGCAGCTCCCCGACAGGGGGGGCTGGCTCTGGGGCCAACGTCCTGACTTTC. V usage is TRBV5-4 and J usage is TRBJ2-6, with TRBD1 identical over 9 bases. This CDR3 contains 19 residues. The trim removed 3 bases at V and 0 bases at J, leaving 10 bases unmatched. In germline, CDR1 is SGHNT, CDR2 YYREEE (reference sequence).